These 28 T cell receptor beta chains were sequenced from one sample in a study of shared clonotypes between healthy human individuals. Repertoires were generated with immunoSEQ multiplex PCR, while TCRdb's copy carries only in-frame clones and drops some. In the table there are about 1.5 million clones, around 97% of which are singletons. The sample comprised naive CD4+ T cells sorted from blood. Subset meaning: CD45RA+ positively selected. The receptors shown here come from a man younger than 45 in good health.

The chain is built from TRBV9 and TRBJ2-5; 8 positions match TRBD1. V was clipped by 4 bases and J by 3 bases; unmatched bases: 8. Looked up from germline, CDR1 is SGDLS and CDR2 is YYNGEE. The CDR3 spans 15 residues. DNA for the CDR3: TGTGCCAGCAGCCCAGGACAGGGAACTAAAGAGACCCAGTACTTC. Amino acid sequence: CASSPGQGTKETQYF.

The CDR3: CAISPLAGTQETQYF. CDR3 coding DNA: TGTGCCATCAGTCCTCTAGCGGGAACCCAAGAGACCCAGTACTTC. This rearrangement joins TRBV10-3 to TRBJ2-5, with 9 bases lining up with TRBD2. CDR3 length: 15 amino acids. Trimming cost V 5 bases and J 1 base; bases outside gene matches: 5. Germline V CDR1 and CDR2: ENHRY, SYGVKD.

The gene calls are TRBV5-1 and TRBJ1-2; a weak D match, TRBD1 (5 bases). This CDR3 has 13 residues. Trimming pared 0 bases from V and 4 bases from J, leaving 7 bases between. The germline CDR1 and CDR2 sequences are SGHRS and YFSETQ. CDR3 loop: CASSLGGAYGYTF. DNA of the CDR3: TGCGCCAGCAGCTTGGGGGGCGCCTATGGCTACACCTTC. The whole variable domain, filled in from reference TRBV5-1 and TRBJ1-2, reads KAGVTQTPRYLIKTRGQQVTLSCSPISGHRSVSWYQQTPGQGLQFLFEYFSETQRNKGNFPGRFSGRQFSNSRSEMNVSTLELGDSALYLCASSLGGAYGYTFGSGTRLTVV.

V is TRBV6-1 and J is TRBJ2-7; 7 positions agree with TRBD2. After removal of 2 bases from V and 1 base from J, the junction contained 14 bases not matched to a gene. Germline V gene data show CDR1 as MNHNS and CDR2 as SASEGT. The CDR3 has 18 amino acids. The DNA of the CDR3 is TGTGCCAGCAGTGAAAGAGCCCCCCCGCGGGGACTATCCTACGAGCAGTACTTC. Amino acid sequence: CASSERAPPRGLSYEQYF.

The chain couples TRBV5-8 to TRBJ2-5, with 8 bases lining up with TRBD1. V shed 4 bases, J shed 1 base, and the junction held 6 bases outside the gene matches. Germline V gene data show CDR1 as SGHTS and CDR2 as YDEGEE. CDR3 length: 15 residues. The CDR3 sequence: CASSPDRASQETQYF. The CDR3 DNA reads TGTGCCAGCAGCCCGGACAGGGCTTCCCAAGAGACCCAGTACTTC.

In this sample, this clone turned up once. The genes are TRBV5-4 and TRBJ1-3; tentative D call: TRBD1 (5 bases). The CDR3 extends over 17 amino acids. V lost 3 bases to trimming and J lost 0 bases, with 16 bases between them. Germline V gives CDR1 SGHNT, CDR2 YYREEE (reference sequence). The CDR3 DNA reads as TGTGCCAGCAGCTCTAGCGCAGGGCCCAGCTCTGGAAACACCATATATTTT. The encoded protein is CASSSSAGPSSGNTIYF.

The CDR3 reads CASVEGRTETQYF. DNA of the CDR3: TGTGCCAGTGTGGAGGGGCGTACAGAGACCCAGTACTTC. This chain connects TRBV28 to TRBJ2-5; weak D call: TRBD2 (6 bases). Trimming left V 9 bases short and J 4 bases short, with 15 bases between. This CDR3 has 13 residues. CDR1 and CDR2 (germline): MDHEN, SYDVKM.

This rearrangement joins TRBV5-1 to TRBJ1-4; no clear D gene. The V gene lost 4 bases and the J gene lost 0 bases, with 10 bases spanning the gap. The CDR3 has 15 amino acids. Germline V gene data show CDR1 as SGHRS and CDR2 as YFSETQ. In DNA, the CDR3 is TGCGCCAGCAGCCTCGACCGAGCAACTAATGAAAAACTGTTTTTT. Amino acids: CASSLDRATNEKLFF.

The rearrangement uses TRBV14 and TRBJ2-2; 8 nucleotides line up with TRBD2. Germline V gene data show CDR1 as SGHDN and CDR2 as FVKESK. V lost 6 bases and J lost 5; bases outside the gene matches: 5. The length of the CDR3 is 14 residues. CDR3 sequence: CASSPGRGTGELFF. The CDR3 region has the DNA TGTGCCAGCAGTCCCGGGAGGGGGACCGGGGAGCTGTTTTTT.

The chain combines TRBV5-4 with TRBJ2-7; D remains unclear. The CDR3 length is 13 residues. Trimming shortened V by 4 bases and J by 8 bases, and 16 bases separated the two germline ends. In germline, CDR1 is SGHNT, CDR2 YYREEE (reference sequence). The CDR3: CASSPNLNPKQYF. The CDR3, as DNA: TGTGCCAGCAGCCCAAACCTTAACCCGAAGCAGTACTTC.

The chain couples TRBV28 to TRBJ2-3; D call uncertain. Trimming pared 4 bases from V and 0 bases from J, leaving 14 bases between. From germline, CDR1 is MDHEN and CDR2 SYDVKM. This CDR3 comprises 16 residues. CDR3 DNA sequence: TGTGCCAGCAGTTCCCCCCCGAGCCCGAGCACAGATACGCAGTATTTT. Translation: CASSSPPSPSTDTQYF.

V usage is TRBV5-1 and J usage is TRBJ2-3; the D gene is possibly TRBD2 (5 bases). Germline CDR1 and CDR2: SGHRS and YFSETQ. V lost 6 bases and J 2 bases, leaving 13 bases between the germline ends. The CDR3 spans 14 residues. The DNA of the CDR3 is TGCGCCAGCACAATAGAGGGTCTCACAGATACGCAGTATTTT. Translating gives CASTIEGLTDTQYF.

The chain couples TRBV19 to TRBJ2-3; TRBD2 agrees at 10 bases. Germline V gene data show CDR1 as LNHDA and CDR2 as SQIVND (reference sequence). The length of the CDR3 is 16 residues. V dropped 5 bases and J dropped 5; count of bases not matched to a gene: 10. The CDR3: CASSGRLAGIVDTQYF. As DNA, the CDR3 is TGTGCCAGTAGTGGAAGACTAGCGGGCATTGTAGATACGCAGTATTTT.

The chain couples TRBV4-3 to TRBJ1-1, with D unresolved. Looked up from germline, CDR1 is LGHNA and CDR2 is YSLEER. V was pared by 0 bases and J by 10 bases, with 15 bases between. The CDR3 has 14 amino acids. CDR3 in amino acids: CASSQERPPSRAFF. The CDR3 bases are TGCGCCAGCAGCCAAGAACGGCCACCGTCCAGAGCTTTCTTT.

The chain has TRBV27 and TRBJ2-7, with 10 bases matching TRBD2. This CDR3 spans 19 amino acids. Losses at the gene ends were 3 bases for V and 4 bases for J; bases not matched to a gene: 18. Germline CDR1 MNHEY, CDR2 SMNVEV (reference sequence). The CDR3 loop is CASSLRSSGSFWGTYEQYF. The CDR3 DNA sequence: TGTGCCAGCAGTTTGAGGTCTAGCGGGAGTTTCTGGGGAACATACGAGCAGTACTTC.

J is TRBJ2-7 and V is TRBV6-1; D call uncertain. Germline values: CDR1 MNHNS, CDR2 SASEGT. With 6 bases removed from V and 0 bases from J, the gap between germline ends came to 12 bases. The CDR3 has 14 amino acids. This CDR3 is CASRVTKSSYEQYF. In DNA form, the CDR3 reads TGTGCCAGCAGAGTTACCAAGAGCTCCTACGAGCAGTACTTC.

The chain's CDR3 is CASSLLRFGNQPQHF. The CDR3 DNA reads TGCGCCAGCAGCTTGCTCCGGTTTGGCAATCAGCCCCAGCATTTT. The J gene is TRBJ1-5, the V gene TRBV5-1; D gene uncertain. CDR3 length: 15 amino acids. CDR1 is SGHRS, CDR2 YFSETQ, per germline. The V end lost 1 base, the J end lost 2 bases, and 10 bases lay between the germline ends.

This clone was observed a single time. The chain is built from TRBV7-7 and TRBJ2-1; unclear D gene. Trimming left V 5 bases short and J 0 bases short, with 11 bases between. CDR3 length equals 15 residues. Germline V gene lookup returns CDR1 SSHAT and CDR2 FNYEAQ (reference sequence). CDR3 loop: CASSPSINSYNEQFF. CDR3 coding DNA: TGTGCCAGCAGCCCCTCGATTAACTCCTACAATGAGCAGTTCTTC.

J is TRBJ2-3 and V is TRBV5-5; D is ambiguous. Between the trimmed V and J ends, which lost 0 bases and 0 bases, there was a span of 8 bases. This CDR3 has 15 amino acids. The germline V gene encodes CDR1 SGHKS and CDR2 YYEKEE (reference sequence). The DNA for the CDR3 is TGTGCCAGCAGCTTGGAGGTGACTAGCACAGATACGCAGTATTTT. It yields the protein CASSLEVTSTDTQYF.

Details on this clone: The same CDR3 can be traced to other DNA sequences in this sample. The chain joins TRBV5-1 to TRBJ2-5, with D perhaps TRBD1 (6 bases). Germline-derived CDR1 and CDR2 are SGHRS and YFSETQ. V dropped 4 bases and J dropped 1 base, with 11 bases sitting between them. The CDR3 covers 14 residues. CDR3 residues: CASSPQGSQETQYF. The CDR3 DNA sequence: TGCGCCAGCAGCCCTCAGGGGTCCCAAGAGACCCAGTACTTC.

The V and J genes are TRBV5-1 and TRBJ1-1; 7 bases align to TRBD1. The CDR3 is 15 residues long. Trimming cost V 3 bases and J 0 bases; bases outside gene matches: 5. Germline lookup yields CDR1 SGHRS and CDR2 YFSETQ. The DNA of the CDR3 is TGCGCCAGCAGCTGGCGACAGGGCCTGAACACTGAAGCTTTCTTT. Protein sequence: CASSWRQGLNTEAFF.

The chain joins TRBV28 to TRBJ2-3; perhaps TRBD2 as D (6 bases). Trimming left V 5 bases short and J 2 bases short, with 14 bases between. Germline CDR1 and CDR2: MDHEN and SYDVKM. CDR3 length: 15 amino acids. CDR3 coding DNA: TGTGCCAGCAGTCGGGGAGGAGCCCCCACAGATACGCAGTATTTT. Amino acids: CASSRGGAPTDTQYF.

The V and J genes are TRBV5-8 and TRBJ1-5; maybe TRBD1 (5 bases). Trimming took 7 bases from V and 4 from J, leaving 15 bases between them. The germline gives CDR1 SGHTS, CDR2 YDEGEE. The length of the CDR3 is 14 residues. CDR3 nucleotides: TGTGCCAGCGGGGGTGGGGCCCCAAATCAGCCCCAGCATTTT. Its protein product is CASGGGAPNQPQHF.

The rearrangement links TRBV5-4 to TRBJ1-4, with 7 positions matching TRBD1. V shed 4 bases, J shed 7 bases, and the junction held 13 bases outside the gene matches. The CDR3 is 16 residues long. Germline values: CDR1 SGHNT, CDR2 YYREEE (reference sequence). The CDR3 bases are TGTGCCAGCAGCCCAACAACAGGGCAGGGGGGTGAAAAACTGTTTTTT. Protein: CASSPTTGQGGEKLFF.

This chain uses TRBV9 with TRBJ2-1, with TRBD2 matching over 8 bases. With V trimmed by 3 bases and J by 8 bases, 7 bases remained unmatched. CDR3 size: 14 residues. Germline CDR1 reads SGDLS; CDR2 reads YYNGEE. The CDR3 protein is CASSAHSGIYEQFF. The CDR3 nucleotides read TGTGCCAGCAGCGCTCATAGCGGGATATATGAGCAGTTCTTC.

The V call is TRBV21-1, the J call TRBJ1-5; the table's D call TRBD1 went unverified against the DNA. TRBV21-1 is deemed a pseudogene. This CDR3 has 16 residues. CDR3 region: CASSKCQGLGGQPQHF. CDR3 DNA: TGTGCCAGCAGCAAATGTCAGGGGCTTGGGGGTCAGCCCCAGCATTTT.

The V gene is TRBV30, the J gene TRBJ2-1; D gene unclear. Germline loops: CDR1 GTSNPN, CDR2 SVGIG (reference sequence). Deletions cut 2 bases from V and 4 bases from J, with 15 bases between. This CDR3 has 15 amino acids. CDR3 DNA: TGTGCCTGGAGTATTTTGGCAGGCAGGTACAATGAGCAGTTCTTC. This codes for CAWSILAGRYNEQFF.

This clone came up once. CDR3 sequence: CASSIDSGPGANVLTF. Here the CDR3 DNA reads TGTGCCAGTAGTATTGATTCAGGACCTGGGGCCAACGTCCTGACTTTC. The chain joins TRBV19 to TRBJ2-6; D is uncertain. The germline V gene has CDR1 LNHDA and CDR2 SQIVND (reference sequence). This CDR3 is 16 amino acids long. The germline V and J ends were trimmed by 3 bases and 2 bases, with 11 bases remaining between them. The whole variable domain, filled in from reference TRBV19 and TRBJ2-6, reads DGGITQSPKYLFRKEGQNVTLSCEQNLNHDAMYWYRQDPGQGLRLIYYSQIVNDFQKGDIAEGYSVSREKKESFPLTVTSAQKNPTAFYLCASSIDSGPGANVLTFGAGSRLTVL.